These 17 T cell receptor beta chains share one sample of origin, sequenced in a study of control samples from healthy donors and cancer patients. The repertoire was sequenced with immunoSEQ multiplex PCR; TCRdb's copy has only in-frame clones and lacks some. The data hold 150,000 to 200,000 clones, with around 92% observed a single time. Sequencing was carried out using blood. Receptors originate from a middle-aged woman in good health.

V gene TRBV27 combines with J gene TRBJ1-6, with a possible D match to TRBD1 (5 bases). The CDR3 spans 16 residues. V was pared by 1 base and J by 5 bases, with 12 bases between. The germline V gene encodes CDR1 MNHEY and CDR2 SMNVEV (reference sequence). In nucleotides, the CDR3 is TGTGCCAGCAGTTTATTATCAGGGAGGGATAATTCACCCCTCCACTTT. Protein: CASSLLSGRDNSPLHF.

This clone has a single count. The gene calls are TRBV5-1 and TRBJ1-1; D is possibly TRBD1 (6 bases). CDR1 is SGHRS, CDR2 YFSETQ, per germline. This CDR3 has 15 amino acids. The germline V and J ends were trimmed by 4 bases and 3 bases, with 16 bases remaining between them. The CDR3 spells CASSLVGGIDTEAFF. In DNA form, the CDR3 reads TGCGCCAGCAGCCTGGTCGGGGGCATTGACACTGAAGCTTTCTTT.

The genes are TRBV9 and TRBJ2-5; tentatively, D is TRBD1 (7 bases). CDR3 length: 16 residues. V lost 0 bases and J lost 5, with 17 bases in between. Germline CDR1 is SGDLS and CDR2 is YYNGEE. DNA for the CDR3: TGTGCCAGCAGCGTAGTTCCAGGGGGGAGTATGGAGACCCAGTACTTC. Translating it yields CASSVVPGGSMETQYF. The full variable domain, its missing parts supplied by reference TRBV9 and TRBJ2-5, is DSGVTQTPKHLITATGQRVTLRCSPRSGDLSVYWYQQSLDQGLQFLIQYYNGEERAKGNILERFSAQQFPDLHSELNLSSLELGDSALYFCASSVVPGGSMETQYFGPGTRLLVL.

The gene calls are TRBV19 and TRBJ1-2, with D possibly matching TRBD1 (5 bases). Germline CDR1 is LNHDA and CDR2 is SQIVND (reference sequence). This CDR3 region has 14 residues. The V and J ends lost 1 base and 4 bases respectively, with 10 bases between them. CDR3 loop: CASSIGQGSYGYTF. The CDR3, as DNA: TGTGCCAGTAGTATAGGTCAGGGAAGCTATGGCTACACCTTC.

The V gene is TRBV9, the J gene TRBJ2-5; TRBD2 agrees at 8 bases. The CDR3 covers 18 residues. V lost 0 bases to trimming and J lost 6 bases; unmatched junction nucleotides: 16. The germline CDR1 and CDR2 sequences are SGDLS and YYNGEE. The CDR3: CASSVATGAGALEKTQYF. CDR3 nucleotide sequence: TGTGCCAGCAGCGTAGCTACCGGAGCGGGGGCTTTGGAAAAGACCCAGTACTTC.

This chain connects TRBV18 to TRBJ1-2; D is ambiguous. V was trimmed by 0 bases and J by 4 bases, leaving 6 bases between them. Germline V gene sequence: CDR1 KGHSH, CDR2 LQKENI. The CDR3 is made up of 13 amino acids. The DNA of the CDR3 is TGTGCCAGCTCACCACCCGCAGCCTATGGCTACACCTTC. Its protein product is CASSPPAAYGYTF.

The genes are TRBV6-1 and TRBJ2-2, with unresolved D. Germline loops: CDR1 MNHNS, CDR2 SASEGT. This CDR3 has 15 residues. V was shortened by 1 base and J by 4 bases, with 10 bases between the two germline ends. The CDR3 sequence: CASSEDPASTGELFF. CDR3 DNA: TGTGCCAGCAGTGAAGACCCAGCGAGCACCGGGGAGCTGTTTTTT.

V is TRBV7-6 and J is TRBJ1-1, with 9 positions matching TRBD1. Germline values: CDR1 SGHVS, CDR2 FNYEAQ. This CDR3 spans 15 amino acids. Unmatched junction bases numbered 7, after V lost 5 bases and J lost 3 bases. The CDR3 nucleotides are TGTGCCAGCAGCCTACTACAGGGGGCGGACACTGAAGCTTTCTTT. Translation gives CASSLLQGADTEAFF.

This chain links TRBV12-3 or TRBV12-4 with TRBJ2-3; TRBD2 agrees at 7 bases. V lost 6 bases and J lost 11; bases outside the gene matches: 8. This CDR3 region has 12 residues. The CDR3 coding sequence is TGTGCCAGCAGCCTATTGCTAGCGGAGCAGTATTTT. Amino acid sequence: CASSLLLAEQYF.

This clone was found once. The chain recombines TRBV27 with TRBJ2-3, with D possibly matching TRBD1 (6 bases). The V end was cut by 3 bases, the J end by 6 bases, with 13 bases between. This CDR3 spans 14 amino acids. Germline V CDR1 and CDR2: MNHEY, SMNVEV (reference sequence). CDR3 sequence (DNA): TGTGCCAGCAGTTTCTCCCAACAGGGTGATACGCAGTATTTT. This encodes CASSFSQQGDTQYF.

This clone was picked up one time. The chain employs TRBV3-1 (or the pseudogene TRBV3-2) and TRBJ2-2; the D call may be TRBD1 or TRBD2 (5 bases each). The germline V gene has CDR1 LGHDT and CDR2 YNNKEL (reference sequence). The germline V and J ends were trimmed by 5 bases and 7 bases, with 11 bases remaining between them. This CDR3 spans 13 amino acids. The CDR3 sequence is CASSDRLRGELFF. DNA of the CDR3: TGTGCCAGCAGCGACAGACTACGCGGGGAGCTGTTTTTT.

J is TRBJ1-5 and V is TRBV10-2, with 9 positions matching TRBD1. This CDR3 has 14 amino acids. V lost 2 bases and J lost 9; bases outside the gene matches: 5. From germline, CDR1 is WSHSY and CDR2 SAAADI. CDR3 sequence: CASSEGQGIGPQHF. CDR3 in DNA: TGCGCCAGCAGTGAGGGACAGGGGATTGGGCCCCAGCATTTT.

This rearrangement joins TRBV25-1 to TRBJ1-5; no reliable D call. This CDR3 has 13 residues. CDR1 is MGHDK and CDR2 is SYGVNS in the germline V gene. The V end lost 4 bases, the J end lost 2 bases, and 6 bases lay between the germline ends. In DNA form, the CDR3 reads TGTGCCAGCAGTGGGCCCGGCAATCAGCCCCAGCATTTT. As protein: CASSGPGNQPQHF. The full variable domain, with the rest looked up from reference TRBV25-1 and TRBJ1-5, is EADIYQTPRYLVIGTGKKITLECSQTMGHDKMYWYQQDPGMELHLIHYSYGVNSTEKGDLSSESTVSRIRTEHFPLTLESARPSHTSQYLCASSGPGNQPQHFGDGTRLSIL.

The chain is built from TRBV12-3 or TRBV12-4 and TRBJ2-7; D possibly corresponds to TRBD1 (5 bases). This CDR3 has 13 residues. The V and J ends lost 6 bases and 7 bases respectively, with 16 bases between them. DNA for the CDR3: TGTGCCAGCAGCATAATGGGCAGGGTTGAGCAGTACTTC. It is translated as CASSIMGRVEQYF.

This chain links TRBV29-1 with TRBJ1-3, with a tentative D call TRBD1 (5 bases). V was pared by 5 bases and J by 1 base, with 9 bases between. Germline-derived CDR1 and CDR2 are SQVTM and ANQGSEA. The CDR3 is 13 residues long. The CDR3 loop reads CSVSGTSGNTIYF. CDR3 in DNA: TGCAGCGTTTCTGGGACTTCTGGAAACACCATATATTTT.

In this sample, this clone turned up once. This rearrangement joins TRBV18 to TRBJ1-1; D is undetermined. CDR1 and CDR2 (germline): KGHSH, LQKENI. V lost 3 bases, J lost 4 bases, and 12 bases lay in between. The CDR3 has 14 residues. The CDR3 coding sequence is TGTGCCAGCTCACCTATGGATATGGGCACTGAAGCTTTCTTT. The encoded protein is CASSPMDMGTEAFF.

This chain links TRBV7-9 with TRBJ1-3, with D uncertain. The CDR3 contains 14 residues. Germline V gives CDR1 SEHNR, CDR2 FQNEAQ (reference sequence). Between the trimmed V and J ends, which lost 8 bases and 0 bases, there was a span of 11 bases. CDR3 in amino acids: CASSTTDSGNTIYF. The CDR3 DNA sequence: TGTGCCAGCTCTACAACGGACTCTGGAAACACCATATATTTT.